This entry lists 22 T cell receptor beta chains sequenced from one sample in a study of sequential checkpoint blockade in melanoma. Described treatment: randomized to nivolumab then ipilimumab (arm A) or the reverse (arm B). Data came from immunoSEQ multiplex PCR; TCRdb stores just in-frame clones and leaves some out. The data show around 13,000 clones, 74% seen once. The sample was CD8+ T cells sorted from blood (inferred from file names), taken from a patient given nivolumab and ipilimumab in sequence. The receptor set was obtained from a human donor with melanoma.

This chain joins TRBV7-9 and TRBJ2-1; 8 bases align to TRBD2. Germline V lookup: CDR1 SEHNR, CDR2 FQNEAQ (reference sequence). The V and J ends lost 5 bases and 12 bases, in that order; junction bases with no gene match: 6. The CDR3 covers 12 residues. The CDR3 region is CASSGTRPVQFF. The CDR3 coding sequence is TGTGCCAGCAGCGGGACTAGACCCGTGCAGTTCTTC.

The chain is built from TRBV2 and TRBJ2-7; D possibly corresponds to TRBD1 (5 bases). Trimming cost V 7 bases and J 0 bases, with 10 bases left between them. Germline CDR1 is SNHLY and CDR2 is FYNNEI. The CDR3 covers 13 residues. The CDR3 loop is CASKGRDSYEQYF. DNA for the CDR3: TGTGCCAGCAAGGGCAGGGACTCCTACGAGCAGTACTTC.

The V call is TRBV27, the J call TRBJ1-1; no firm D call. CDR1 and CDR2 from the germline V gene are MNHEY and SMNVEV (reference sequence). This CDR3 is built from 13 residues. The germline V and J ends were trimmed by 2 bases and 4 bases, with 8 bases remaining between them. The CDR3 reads CASSLPGFTEAFF. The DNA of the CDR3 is TGTGCCAGCAGTTTACCGGGGTTCACTGAAGCTTTCTTT.

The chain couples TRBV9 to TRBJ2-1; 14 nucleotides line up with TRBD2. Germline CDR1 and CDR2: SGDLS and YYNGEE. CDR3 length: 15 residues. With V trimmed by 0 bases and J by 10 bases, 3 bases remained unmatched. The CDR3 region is CASSVERTSGGEQFF. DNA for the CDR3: TGTGCCAGCAGCGTAGAGAGGACTAGCGGGGGGGAGCAGTTCTTC.

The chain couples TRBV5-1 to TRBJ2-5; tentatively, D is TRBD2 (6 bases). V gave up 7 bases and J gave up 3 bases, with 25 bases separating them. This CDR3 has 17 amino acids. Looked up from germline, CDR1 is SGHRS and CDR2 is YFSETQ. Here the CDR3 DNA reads TGCGCCAGCCGGGTTACGAACATAGCGGAGGGCAAAGAGACCCAGTACTTC. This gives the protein CASRVTNIAEGKETQYF.

The CDR3 nucleotides are TGTGCCAGCAGCTCAAGGACAGGGGAAGGAGAAAAACTGTTTTTT. Translation gives CASSSRTGEGEKLFF. The chain links TRBV13 to TRBJ1-4; 9 bases line up with TRBD1. In germline, CDR1 is PRHDT, CDR2 FYEKMQ (reference sequence). Germline trimming cut 4 bases from V and 8 bases from J; bases unmatched to any gene: 8. This CDR3 contains 15 residues.

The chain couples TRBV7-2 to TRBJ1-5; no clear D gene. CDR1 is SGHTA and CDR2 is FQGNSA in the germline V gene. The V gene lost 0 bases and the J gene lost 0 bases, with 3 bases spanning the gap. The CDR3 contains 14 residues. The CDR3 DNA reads TGTGCCAGCAGCTTAGCCGGTAGCAATCAGCCCCAGCATTTT. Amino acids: CASSLAGSNQPQHF.

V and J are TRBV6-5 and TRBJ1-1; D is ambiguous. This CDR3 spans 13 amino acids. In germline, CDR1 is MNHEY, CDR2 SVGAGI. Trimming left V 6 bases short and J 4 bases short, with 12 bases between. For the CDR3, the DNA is TGTGCCAGCAGCGCCTGGGAGGCCACTGAAGCTTTCTTT. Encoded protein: CASSAWEATEAFF.

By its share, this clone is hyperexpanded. The CDR3 region is CATSGGGGATNEKLFF. The DNA of the CDR3 is TGTGCCACCAGCGGGGGGGGCGGTGCAACTAATGAAAAACTGTTTTTT. This rearrangement joins TRBV15 to TRBJ1-4, with a possible D match to TRBD1 (6 bases). V was clipped by 5 bases and J by 0 bases, with 13 bases between them. From germline, CDR1 is LNHNV and CDR2 YYDKDF (reference sequence). There are 16 residues in the CDR3.

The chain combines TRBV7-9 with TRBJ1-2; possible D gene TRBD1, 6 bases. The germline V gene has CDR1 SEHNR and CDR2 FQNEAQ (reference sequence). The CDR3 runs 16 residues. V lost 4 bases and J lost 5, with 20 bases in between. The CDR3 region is CASSSKNRTVFYGYTF. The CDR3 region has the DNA TGTGCCAGCAGCTCTAAGAATCGGACAGTCTTTTATGGCTACACCTTC.

CDR3 sequence reads: CASSEGLAGYEQYF. DNA of the CDR3: TGTGCCAGCAGTGAGGGGCTAGCGGGGTACGAGCAGTACTTC. The rearrangement links TRBV6-1 to TRBJ2-7, with 9 positions matching TRBD2. Germline CDR1 is MNHNS and CDR2 is SASEGT. V lost 3 bases and J lost 4; bases outside the gene matches: 4. The CDR3 has 14 residues.

As DNA, the CDR3 is TGTGCCAGCAGTGACCCGGGACTAGCGGGGGGTAATGAGCAGTTCTTC. Protein: CASSDPGLAGGNEQFF. V and J are TRBV2 and TRBJ2-1, with 15 nucleotides matching TRBD2. V gave up 3 bases and J gave up 7 bases; unmatched junction bases: 4. Germline CDR1 is SNHLY and CDR2 is FYNNEI. This CDR3 is built from 16 residues.

CDR3 DNA: TGTGCCGGGGGGACAGGGGCCTACGAGCAGTACTTC. Translating gives CAGGTGAYEQYF. The chain carries TRBV6-4 and TRBJ2-7; 10 bases map to TRBD1. The germline V gene encodes CDR1 MRHNA and CDR2 SNTAGT. The CDR3 runs 12 residues. Germline trimming cut 11 bases from V and 2 bases from J; bases unmatched to any gene: 3.

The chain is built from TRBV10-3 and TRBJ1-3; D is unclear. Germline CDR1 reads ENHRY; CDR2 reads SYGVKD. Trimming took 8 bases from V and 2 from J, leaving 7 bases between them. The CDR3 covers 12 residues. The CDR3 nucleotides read TGTGCCATCGTCGGAGCTGGAAACACCATATATTTT. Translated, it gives CAIVGAGNTIYF.

The CDR3: CASSLPGTSKETQYF. The CDR3 DNA is TGTGCCAGCAGCTTACCCGGGACTAGCAAAGAGACCCAGTACTTC. V and J are TRBV7-8 and TRBJ2-5; 9 bases agree with TRBD2. Germline V gene lookup returns CDR1 SGHVS and CDR2 FQNEAQ. This CDR3 contains 15 residues. V was pared by 2 bases and J by 3 bases, with 4 bases of the junction left unmatched.

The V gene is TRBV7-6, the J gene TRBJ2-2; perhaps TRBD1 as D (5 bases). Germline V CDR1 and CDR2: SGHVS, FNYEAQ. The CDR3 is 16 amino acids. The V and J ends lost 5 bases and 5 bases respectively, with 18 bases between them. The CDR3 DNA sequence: TGTGCCAGCAGCCCAGGGCTACAACCTTCTACCGGGGAGCTGTTTTTT. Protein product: CASSPGLQPSTGELFF.

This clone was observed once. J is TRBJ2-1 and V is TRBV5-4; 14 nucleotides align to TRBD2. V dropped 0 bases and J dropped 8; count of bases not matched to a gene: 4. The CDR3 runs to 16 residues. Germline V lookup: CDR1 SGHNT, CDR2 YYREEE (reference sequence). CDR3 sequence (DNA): TGTGCCAGCAGCTTGGTCCCGGGACTAGCGGGGGATGAGCAGTTCTTC. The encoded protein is CASSLVPGLAGDEQFF.

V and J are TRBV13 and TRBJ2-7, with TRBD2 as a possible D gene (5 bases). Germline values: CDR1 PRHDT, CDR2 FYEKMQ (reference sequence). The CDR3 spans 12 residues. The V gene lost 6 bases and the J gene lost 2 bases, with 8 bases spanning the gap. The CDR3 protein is CASRSGTYEQYF. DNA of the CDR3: TGTGCCAGCAGGTCCGGGACCTACGAGCAGTACTTC.

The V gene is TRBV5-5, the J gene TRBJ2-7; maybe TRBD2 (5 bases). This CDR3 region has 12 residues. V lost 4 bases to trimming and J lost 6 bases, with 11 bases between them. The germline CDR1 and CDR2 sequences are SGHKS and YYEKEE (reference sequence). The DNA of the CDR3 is TGTGCCAGCAGCCCCCTGGGAGCCGAGCAGTACTTC. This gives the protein CASSPLGAEQYF. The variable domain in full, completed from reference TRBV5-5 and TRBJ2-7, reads DAGVTQSPTHLIKTRGQQVTLRCSPISGHKSVSWYQQVLGQGPQFIFQYYEKEERGRGNFPDRFSARQFPNYSSELNVNALLLGDSALYLCASSPLGAEQYFGPGTRLTVT.

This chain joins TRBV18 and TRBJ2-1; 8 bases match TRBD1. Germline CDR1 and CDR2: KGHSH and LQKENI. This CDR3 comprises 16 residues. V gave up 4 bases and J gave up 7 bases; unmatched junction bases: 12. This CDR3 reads CASSLVDREVLNEQFF. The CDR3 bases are TGTGCCAGCTCACTTGTGGACAGGGAGGTTCTGAATGAGCAGTTCTTC. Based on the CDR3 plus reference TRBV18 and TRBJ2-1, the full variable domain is NAGVMQNPRHLVRRRGQEARLRCSPMKGHSHVYWYRQLPEEGLKFMVYLQKENIIDESGMPKERFSAEFPKEGPSILRIQQVVRGDSAAYFCASSLVDREVLNEQFFGPGTRLTVL.

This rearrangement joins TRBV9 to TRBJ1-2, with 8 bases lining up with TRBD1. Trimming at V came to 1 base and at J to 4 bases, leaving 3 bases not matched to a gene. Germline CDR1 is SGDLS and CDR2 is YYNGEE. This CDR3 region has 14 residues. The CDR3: CASSVQGAGYGYTF. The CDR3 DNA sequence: TGTGCCAGCAGCGTACAGGGGGCCGGCTATGGCTACACCTTC.

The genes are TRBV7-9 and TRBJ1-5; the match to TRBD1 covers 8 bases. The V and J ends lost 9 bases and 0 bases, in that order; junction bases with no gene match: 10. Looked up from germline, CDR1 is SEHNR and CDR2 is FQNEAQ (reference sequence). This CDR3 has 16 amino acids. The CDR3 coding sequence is TGTGCCAGGGTCCGAGACAGGGGACTTAGCAATCAGCCCCAGCATTTT. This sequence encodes CARVRDRGLSNQPQHF. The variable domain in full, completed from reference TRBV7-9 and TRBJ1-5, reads DTGVSQNPRHKITKRGQNVTFRCDPISEHNRLYWYRQTLGQGPEFLTYFQNEAQLEKSRLLSDRFSAERPKGSFSTLEIQRTEQGDSAMYLCARVRDRGLSNQPQHFGDGTRLSIL.